These 4 T cell receptor beta chains originate from one sample sequenced in a study of regulatory T cells in long-lasting Graves disease. Researchers made TCR beta libraries by using iRepertoire HTBI primers and running Arm-PCR on CDR3 regions. TCRdb redid the calling of the multiplex PCR reads with MiXCR, one entry per CDR3 protein. The table lists around 400,000 distinct CDR3 sequences, around 20% of them singletons, with approximately 28% in the top ten. Time point noted: persistent/refractory GD, antithyroid drugs over 5 years with positive TRAb. There was RNA extracted from PBMCs, and the TCR library was made from it. Sample: peripheral blood mononuclear cells (PBMCs), taken when the disease was refractory, from a patient treated with antithyroid drugs. The receptors come from a female donor with Graves disease.

The chain links TRBV2 to TRBJ2-2; D not resolved. Germline values: CDR1 SNHLY, CDR2 FYNNEI. Trimming cost V 2 bases and J 5 bases, with 6 bases left between them. This CDR3 spans 13 amino acids. CDR3 loop: CASSERTTGELFF. The DNA of the CDR3 is TGTGCCAGCAGTGAAAGGACGACCGGGGAGCTGTTTTTT.

The chain links TRBV12-3 or TRBV12-4 to TRBJ2-1, with 8 nucleotides matching TRBD2. CDR3 length: 16 amino acids. The V gene end was trimmed by 6 bases and the J gene end by 4 bases; junction bases not matched to a gene: 11. CDR3 residues: CASSVGTSGPYNEQFF. The CDR3 DNA is TGTGCCAGCAGCGTAGGAACTAGCGGACCATACAATGAGCAGTTCTTC.

This clonotype occurred many times. The chain uses TRBV12-3 or TRBV12-4 and TRBJ1-6; D remains ambiguous. This CDR3 contains 13 residues. Trimming left V 1 base short and J 9 bases short, with 7 bases between. CDR3 in DNA: TGTGCCAGCAGTTTAGAGGTCGGTTCACCCCTCCACTTT. Translation gives CASSLEVGSPLHF.

The genes are TRBV7-2 and TRBJ1-6; D is unresolved. Trimming took 2 bases from V and 2 from J, leaving 7 bases between them. The germline V gene encodes CDR1 SGHTA and CDR2 FQGNSA. CDR3 length equals 15 residues. CDR3 amino acids: CASSLQRTYNSPLHF. The CDR3 DNA is TGTGCCAGCAGCTTACAACGAACCTATAATTCACCCCTCCACTTT.